This T cell receptor beta chain originates from a study of Ad26.COV2.S vaccination and SARS-CoV-2 variants. The assay was immunoSEQ multiplex PCR, and TCRdb's table has in-frame clones only and misses some. The sample shows around 350,000 clones, roughly 94% of them seen only once. This material consisted of peripheral blood, taken after recovery from COVID-19. This clonotype originated in a human donor who had recovered from COVID-19.

In DNA, the CDR3 is TGTGCCAGCAGTTATACAGGGAACACTGAAGCTTTCTTT. It is translated as CASSYTGNTEAFF. The chain is built from TRBV12-3 or TRBV12-4 and TRBJ1-1; tentative D call: TRBD1 (5 bases). The CDR3 length is 13 residues. Trimming cost V 4 bases and J 1 base, with 7 bases left between them.